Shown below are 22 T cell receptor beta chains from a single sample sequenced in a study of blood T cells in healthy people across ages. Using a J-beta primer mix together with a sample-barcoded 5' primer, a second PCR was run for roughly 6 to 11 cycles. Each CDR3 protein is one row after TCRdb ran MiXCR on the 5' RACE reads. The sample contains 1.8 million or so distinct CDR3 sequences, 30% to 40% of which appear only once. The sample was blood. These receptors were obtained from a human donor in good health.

In DNA form, the CDR3 reads TGCGCCAGCAAAATGGGTCAGGGTAATCAGCCCCAGCATTTT. Translating gives CASKMGQGNQPQHF. This chain uses TRBV5-1 with TRBJ1-5; maybe TRBD1 (5 bases). Trimming shortened V by 6 bases and J by 4 bases, and 14 bases separated the two germline ends. The germline V gene has CDR1 SGHRS and CDR2 YFSETQ. The CDR3 extends over 14 amino acids.

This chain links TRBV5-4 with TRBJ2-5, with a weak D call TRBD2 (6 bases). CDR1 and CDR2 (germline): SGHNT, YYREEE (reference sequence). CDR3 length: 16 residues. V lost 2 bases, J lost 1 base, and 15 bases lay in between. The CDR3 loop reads CASSFGGSRVQETQYF. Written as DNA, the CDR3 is TGTGCCAGCAGCTTCGGGGGAAGTAGGGTCCAAGAGACCCAGTACTTC.

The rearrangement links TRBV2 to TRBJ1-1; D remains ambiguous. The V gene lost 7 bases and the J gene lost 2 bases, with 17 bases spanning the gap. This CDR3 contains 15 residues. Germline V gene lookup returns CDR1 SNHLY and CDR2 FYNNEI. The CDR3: CASTEDGSFNTEAFF. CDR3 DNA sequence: TGTGCCAGCACCGAGGATGGCAGCTTTAACACTGAAGCTTTCTTT.

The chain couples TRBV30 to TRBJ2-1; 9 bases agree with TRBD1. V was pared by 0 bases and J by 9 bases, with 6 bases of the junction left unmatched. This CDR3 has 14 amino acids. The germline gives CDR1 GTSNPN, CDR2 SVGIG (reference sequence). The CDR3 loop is CAWSVGTGWSEQFF. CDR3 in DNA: TGTGCCTGGAGTGTAGGGACAGGGTGGAGTGAGCAGTTCTTC.

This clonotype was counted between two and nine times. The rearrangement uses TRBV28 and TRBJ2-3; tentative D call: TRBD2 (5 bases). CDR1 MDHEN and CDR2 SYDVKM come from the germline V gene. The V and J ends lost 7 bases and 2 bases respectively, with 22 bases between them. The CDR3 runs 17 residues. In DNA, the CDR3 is TGTGCCAGCACCCCCTCGGGGTCACCATATCTCACAGATACGCAGTATTTT. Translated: CASTPSGSPYLTDTQYF.

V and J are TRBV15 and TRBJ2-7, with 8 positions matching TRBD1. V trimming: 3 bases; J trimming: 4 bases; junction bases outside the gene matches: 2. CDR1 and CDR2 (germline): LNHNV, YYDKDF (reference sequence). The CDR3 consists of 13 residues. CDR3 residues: CATSRTGVYEQYF. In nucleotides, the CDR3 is TGTGCCACCAGCAGGACAGGGGTATACGAGCAGTACTTC.

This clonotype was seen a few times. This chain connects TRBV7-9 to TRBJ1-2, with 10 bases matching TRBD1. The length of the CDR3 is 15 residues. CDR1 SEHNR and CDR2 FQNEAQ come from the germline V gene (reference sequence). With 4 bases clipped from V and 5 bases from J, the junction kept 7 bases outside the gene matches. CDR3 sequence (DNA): TGTGCCAGCAGCTACGGACAGGGGGTTAGGTATGGCTACACCTTC. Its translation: CASSYGQGVRYGYTF.

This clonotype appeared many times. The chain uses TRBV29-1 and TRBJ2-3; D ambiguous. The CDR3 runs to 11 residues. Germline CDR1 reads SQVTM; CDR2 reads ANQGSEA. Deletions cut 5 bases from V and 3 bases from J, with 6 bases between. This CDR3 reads CSVLRTDTQYF. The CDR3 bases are TGCAGCGTTTTACGGACAGATACGCAGTATTTT.

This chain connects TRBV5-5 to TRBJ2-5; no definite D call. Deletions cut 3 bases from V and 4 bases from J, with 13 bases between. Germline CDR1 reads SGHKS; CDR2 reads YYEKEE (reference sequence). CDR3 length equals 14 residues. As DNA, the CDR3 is TGTGCCAGCAGCTCGGTCGGCCTCAGAGAGACCCAGTACTTC. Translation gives CASSSVGLRETQYF.

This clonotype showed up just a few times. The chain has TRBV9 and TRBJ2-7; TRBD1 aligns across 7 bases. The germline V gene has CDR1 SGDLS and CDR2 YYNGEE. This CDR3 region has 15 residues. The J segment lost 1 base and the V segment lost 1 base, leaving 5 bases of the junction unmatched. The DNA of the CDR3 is TGTGCCAGCAGCGTAACGGCAGGGGGTTCCTACGAGCAGTACTTC. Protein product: CASSVTAGGSYEQYF.

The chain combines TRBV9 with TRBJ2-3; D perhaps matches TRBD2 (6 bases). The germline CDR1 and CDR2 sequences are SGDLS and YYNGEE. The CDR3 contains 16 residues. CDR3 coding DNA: TGTACTAGCAGCTCCAACCCAGCAAGCTTTACAGATACGCAGTATTTT. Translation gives CTSSSNPASFTDTQYF. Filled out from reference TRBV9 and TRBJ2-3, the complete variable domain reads DSGVTQTPKHLITATGQRVTLRCSPRSGDLSVYWYQQSLDQGLQFLIQYYNGEERAKGNILERFSAQQFPDLHSELNLSSLELGDSALYFCTSSSNPASFTDTQYFGPGTRLTVL.

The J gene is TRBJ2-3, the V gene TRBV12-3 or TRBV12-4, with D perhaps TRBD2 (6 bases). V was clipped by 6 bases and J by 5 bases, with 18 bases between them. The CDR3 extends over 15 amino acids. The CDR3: CASSPMTSSVDTQYF. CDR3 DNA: TGTGCCAGCAGCCCTATGACTAGTTCGGTAGATACGCAGTATTTT.

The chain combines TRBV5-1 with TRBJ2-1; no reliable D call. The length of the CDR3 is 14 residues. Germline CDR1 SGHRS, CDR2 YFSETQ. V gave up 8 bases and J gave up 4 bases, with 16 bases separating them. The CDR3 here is CASGLRTEYNEQFF. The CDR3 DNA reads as TGCGCCAGTGGGTTGAGGACGGAGTACAATGAGCAGTTCTTC.

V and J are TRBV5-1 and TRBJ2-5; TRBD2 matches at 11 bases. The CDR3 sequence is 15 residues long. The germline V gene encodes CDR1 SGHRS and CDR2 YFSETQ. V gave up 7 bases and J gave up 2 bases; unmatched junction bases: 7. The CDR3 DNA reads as TGCGCCAGCGGGAGAAGGACTAGCGGGCAAGAGACCCAGTACTTC. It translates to CASGRRTSGQETQYF.

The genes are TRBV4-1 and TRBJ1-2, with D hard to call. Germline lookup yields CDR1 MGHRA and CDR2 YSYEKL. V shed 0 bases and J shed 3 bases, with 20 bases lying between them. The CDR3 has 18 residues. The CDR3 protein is CASSQDGWPLTGHYGYTF. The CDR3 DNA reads TGCGCCAGCAGCCAAGATGGTTGGCCCCTTACGGGCCACTATGGCTACACCTTC.

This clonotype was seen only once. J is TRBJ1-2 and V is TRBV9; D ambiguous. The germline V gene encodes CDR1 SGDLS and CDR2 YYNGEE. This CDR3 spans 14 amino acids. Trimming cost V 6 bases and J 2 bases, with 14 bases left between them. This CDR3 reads CASTPQGLNYGYTF. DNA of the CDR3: TGTGCCAGCACCCCTCAAGGACTCAACTATGGCTACACCTTC.

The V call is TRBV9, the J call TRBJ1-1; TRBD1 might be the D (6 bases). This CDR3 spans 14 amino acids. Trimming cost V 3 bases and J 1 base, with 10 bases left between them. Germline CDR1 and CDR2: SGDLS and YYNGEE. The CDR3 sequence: CASSGTVGNTEAFF. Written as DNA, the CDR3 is TGTGCCAGCAGCGGGACAGTAGGGAACACTGAAGCTTTCTTT.

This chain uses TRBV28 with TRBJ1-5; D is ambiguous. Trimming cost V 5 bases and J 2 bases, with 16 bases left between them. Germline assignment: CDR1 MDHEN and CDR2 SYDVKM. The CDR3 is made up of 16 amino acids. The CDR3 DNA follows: TGTGCCAGCAGTATAGGAAGACTTCGTGGCAATCAGCCCCAGCATTTT. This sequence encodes CASSIGRLRGNQPQHF.

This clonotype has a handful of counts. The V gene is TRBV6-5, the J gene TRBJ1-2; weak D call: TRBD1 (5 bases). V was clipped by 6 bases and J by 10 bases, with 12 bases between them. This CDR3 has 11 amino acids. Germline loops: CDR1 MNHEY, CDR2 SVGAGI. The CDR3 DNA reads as TGTGCCAGCAGCGGGGGAGGTGTCTACACCTTC. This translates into CASSGGGVYTF.

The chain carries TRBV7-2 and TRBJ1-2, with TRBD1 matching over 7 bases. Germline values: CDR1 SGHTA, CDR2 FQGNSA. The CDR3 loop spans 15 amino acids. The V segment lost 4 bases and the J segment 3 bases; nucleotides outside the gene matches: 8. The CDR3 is CASSSSHGTDYGYTF. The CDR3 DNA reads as TGTGCCAGCAGCTCTTCCCACGGGACAGACTATGGCTACACCTTC.

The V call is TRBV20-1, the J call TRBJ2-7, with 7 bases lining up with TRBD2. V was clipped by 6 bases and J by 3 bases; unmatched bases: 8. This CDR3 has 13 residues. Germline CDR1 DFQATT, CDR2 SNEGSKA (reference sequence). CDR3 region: CSAGRLAIYEQYF. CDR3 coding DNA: TGCAGTGCCGGAAGACTAGCTATCTACGAGCAGTACTTC.

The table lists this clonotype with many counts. DNA for the CDR3: TGTGCCAGCGGACAGGGGGGAGAAAAACTGTTTTTT. This translates into CASGQGGEKLFF. The chain couples TRBV28 to TRBJ1-4, with 10 bases fitting TRBD1. The CDR3 length is 12 residues. Germline assignment: CDR1 MDHEN and CDR2 SYDVKM. After removal of 8 bases from V and 8 bases from J, the junction contained 2 bases not matched to a gene.